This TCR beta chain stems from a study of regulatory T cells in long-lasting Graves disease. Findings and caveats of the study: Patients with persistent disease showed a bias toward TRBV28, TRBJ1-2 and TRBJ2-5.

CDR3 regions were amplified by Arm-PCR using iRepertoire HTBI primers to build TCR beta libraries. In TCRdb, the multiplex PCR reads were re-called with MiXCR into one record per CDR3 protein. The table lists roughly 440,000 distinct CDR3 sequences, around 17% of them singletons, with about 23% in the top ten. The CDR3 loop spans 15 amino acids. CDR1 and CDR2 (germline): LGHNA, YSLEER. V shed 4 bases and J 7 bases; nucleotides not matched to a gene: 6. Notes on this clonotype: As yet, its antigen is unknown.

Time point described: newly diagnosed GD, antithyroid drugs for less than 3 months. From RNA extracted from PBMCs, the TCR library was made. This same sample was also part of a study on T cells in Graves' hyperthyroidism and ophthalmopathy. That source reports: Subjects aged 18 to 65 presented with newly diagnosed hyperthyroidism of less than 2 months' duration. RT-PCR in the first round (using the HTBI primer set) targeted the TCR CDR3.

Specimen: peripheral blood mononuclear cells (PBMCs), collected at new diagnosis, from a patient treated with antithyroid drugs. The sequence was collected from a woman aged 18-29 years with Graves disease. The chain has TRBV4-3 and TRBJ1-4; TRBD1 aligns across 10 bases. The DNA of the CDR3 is TGCGCCAGCAGCCGGGACAGGGGAGGGGGTGAAAAACTGTTTTTT. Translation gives CASSRDRGGGEKLFF.